Sequencing of this TCR beta chain was carried out in a study of blood T cell repertoires in COVID-19. Across the whole study: Specimens from acute and convalescent COVID-19 originated in the United States, Italy and Spain.

This CDR3 comprises 13 residues. V was clipped by 7 bases and J by 5 bases, with 12 bases between them. This clone was observed a few times. The authors' processing: Using reference gene primer amplification, nucleated cell counts were estimated. Here immunoSEQ multiplex PCR was the method, and the copy in TCRdb shows in-frame clones only, minus some. Clone size and V and J calls were adopted from that table, with D and trimming inferred from the DNA. The sample shows hundreds of thousands of clones, about nine tenths of them seen only once. The sequenced sample was peripheral blood. The chain links TRBV12-3 or TRBV12-4 to TRBJ1-5; D not certain. The TCR originated in an older woman with COVID-19, enrolled during active disease. The CDR3 loop is CASTRSNYQPQHF. CDR3 nucleotide sequence: TGTGCCAGCACCCGGTCCAACTATCAGCCCCAGCATTTT.